The 8 T cell receptor beta chains below come from one sample, sequenced in a study of cytomegalovirus exposure and HLA in healthy donors. In the PCR, 60 Vbeta and 13 Jbeta primers were used. The table came from immunoSEQ multiplex PCR; TCRdb's copy has only in-frame clones and leaves some out. The table shows about 300,000 clones, with 86% occurring only once. Sequenced: PBMCs. These receptors all stem from a middle-aged man in good health and CMV-seropositive.

The chain is built from TRBV6-1 and TRBJ1-3, with TRBD1 identical over 10 bases. Germline V lookup: CDR1 MNHNS, CDR2 SASEGT. Unmatched junction bases numbered 10, after V lost 4 bases and J lost 4 bases. This CDR3 comprises 17 residues. CDR3 bases: TGTGCCAGCAGTGGCGCTCCGGGGACAGGGGAAGGAAACACCATATATTTT. Translation: CASSGAPGTGEGNTIYF.

This chain connects TRBV6-6 to TRBJ2-7, with 11 bases lining up with TRBD2. Germline V gives CDR1 MNHNY, CDR2 SVGAGI (reference sequence). Trimming at V came to 6 bases and at J to 5 bases, leaving 6 bases not matched to a gene. The CDR3 is 14 amino acids. The CDR3: CASSVAGGPNEQYF. The CDR3 DNA sequence: TGTGCCAGCAGCGTAGCGGGAGGGCCTAACGAGCAGTACTTC.

The V call is TRBV2, the J call TRBJ1-5, with D perhaps matching TRBD1 (5 bases). The CDR3 is made up of 12 amino acids. Germline V gene sequence: CDR1 SNHLY, CDR2 FYNNEI. Trimming stripped 6 bases from V and 7 bases from J, with 10 bases between. The CDR3 sequence: CASSDRGQPQHF. The CDR3 DNA sequence: TGTGCCAGCAGCGATAGGGGACAGCCCCAGCATTTT.

The V gene is TRBV25-1, the J gene TRBJ1-2; D might be TRBD1 (6 bases). Trimming cost V 3 bases and J 0 bases, with 11 bases left between them. CDR1 is MGHDK and CDR2 is SYGVNS in the germline V gene. This CDR3 has 15 residues. The CDR3 sequence is CASSDQGWANYGYTF. The CDR3 bases are TGTGCCAGCAGTGATCAGGGGTGGGCTAACTATGGCTACACCTTC.

V and J are TRBV2 and TRBJ1-5; D is perhaps TRBD1 (6 bases). This CDR3 comprises 15 residues. V was trimmed by 2 bases and J by 4 bases, leaving 12 bases between them. Germline V gene sequence: CDR1 SNHLY, CDR2 FYNNEI. The CDR3 protein is CASSERTAVNQPQHF. DNA for the CDR3: TGTGCCAGCAGTGAAAGGACAGCCGTTAATCAGCCCCAGCATTTT.

V is TRBV6-4 and J is TRBJ2-1, with 8 bases identical to TRBD2. Per the germline V gene, CDR1 is MRHNA and CDR2 is SNTAGT. This CDR3 spans 17 amino acids. V was pared by 0 bases and J by 0 bases, with 4 bases of the junction left unmatched. The CDR3 DNA sequence: TGTGCCAGCAGTGACTCGATAGCGGGGTACTCCTACAATGAGCAGTTCTTC. This translates into CASSDSIAGYSYNEQFF.

The chain uses TRBV9 and TRBJ1-4, with D possibly TRBD1 on 6 matching bases. Germline CDR1 SGDLS, CDR2 YYNGEE. The V end lost 4 bases, the J end lost 8 bases, and 18 bases lay between the germline ends. This CDR3 is 15 amino acids long. The CDR3 reads CASSTGRKTGEKLFF. In nucleotides, the CDR3 is TGTGCCAGCAGCACGGGTAGGAAAACAGGGGAAAAACTGTTTTTT.

This clone showed up just a few times. The chain carries TRBV30 and TRBJ1-1; no clear D. Trimming left V 0 bases short and J 0 bases short, with 17 bases between. Germline CDR1 reads GTSNPN; CDR2 reads SVGIG (reference sequence). The CDR3 runs to 17 residues. As DNA, the CDR3 is TGTGCCTGGAGTGTACGGGGATACGGATTAATGAACACTGAAGCTTTCTTT. Translated: CAWSVRGYGLMNTEAFF.